This note documents a single TCR beta chain sequence. The data originate from a study of blood T cell repertoires in COVID-19. The V and J ends lost 3 bases and 7 bases, in that order; junction bases with no gene match: 6. Germline V gene sequence: CDR1 GTSNPN, CDR2 SVGIG (reference sequence). CDR3 size: 14 residues. Sequenced by immunoSEQ multiplex PCR; TCRdb stores in-frame clones only, minus some. The data show approximately 260,000 clones, about 91% seen once. Material: PBMCs or T cells enriched from blood (not recorded which). This sequence was found in a woman aged 40 to 50 with acute COVID-19. The V call is TRBV30, the J call TRBJ1-6; TRBD1 agrees at 7 bases. This CDR3 is CAWRGWDRNSPLHF. DNA of the CDR3: TGTGCCTGGAGAGGATGGGACAGAAATTCACCCCTCCACTTT.